This T cell receptor (beta chain) was found in a study of cytomegalovirus exposure and HLA in healthy donors. The length of the CDR3 is 15 residues. V was cut by 1 base and J by 6 bases, with 13 bases left in between. CDR1 is MGHRA and CDR2 is YSYEKL in the germline V gene. On this clone: The antigen is not known.

PCR primers comprised 60 Vbeta and 13 Jbeta primers. Sequencing was performed with immunoSEQ multiplex PCR; in TCRdb, only in-frame clones are kept and a portion is missing. This table holds approximately 150,000 clones, about two thirds found once. General study results and limits: Cytomegalovirus status was reportedly diagnosed by the classifier with high specificity and sensitivity. Across donors, presence/absence analyses took sequencing depth to be roughly uniform. Judged likely to be a sequencing artifact was a cluster of highly shared sequence variants.

Samples came from healthy bone marrow donors. The rearrangement links TRBV4-1 to TRBJ2-1; weak D call: TRBD2 (6 bases). The sample comprised PBMCs. The sequence was collected from a woman in her twenties or thirties in good health and CMV-seronegative. The CDR3 sequence: CASSQVGTGFNEQFF. The CDR3 region has the DNA TGCGCCAGCAGCCAAGTGGGGACTGGATTCAATGAGCAGTTCTTC.